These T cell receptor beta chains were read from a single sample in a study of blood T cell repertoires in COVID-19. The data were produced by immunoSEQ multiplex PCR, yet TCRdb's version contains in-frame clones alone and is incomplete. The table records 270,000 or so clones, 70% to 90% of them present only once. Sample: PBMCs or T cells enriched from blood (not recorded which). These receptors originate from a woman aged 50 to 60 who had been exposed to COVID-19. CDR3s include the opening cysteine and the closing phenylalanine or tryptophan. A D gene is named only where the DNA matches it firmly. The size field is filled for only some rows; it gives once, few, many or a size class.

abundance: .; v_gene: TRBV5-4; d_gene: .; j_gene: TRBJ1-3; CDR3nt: TGTGCCAGCAGCTTGGGTCGGGGAAACACCATATATTTT; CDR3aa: CASSLGRGNTIYF
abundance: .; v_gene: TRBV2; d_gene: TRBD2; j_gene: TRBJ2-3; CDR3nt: TGTGCCAGCAGTGAGGGGGGGTTACTTGGCACAGATACGCAGTATTTT; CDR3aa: CASSEGGLLGTDTQYF
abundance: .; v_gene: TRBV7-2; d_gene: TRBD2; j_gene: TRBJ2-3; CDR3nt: TGTGCCAGCAGCGCCTTCCCCAGGAGCGGGGGGCCCACAGATACGCAGTATTTT; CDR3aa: CASSAFPRSGGPTDTQYF
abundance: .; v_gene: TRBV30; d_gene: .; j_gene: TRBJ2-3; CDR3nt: TGTGCCTGGAGTGTAGCCCTGTACACAGATACGCAGTATTTT; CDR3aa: CAWSVALYTDTQYF
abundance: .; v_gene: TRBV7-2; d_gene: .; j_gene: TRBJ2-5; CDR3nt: TGTGCCAGCAGCTTAGAAAGGCGATCGGGGCAAGAGACCCAGTACTTC; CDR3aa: CASSLERRSGQETQYF
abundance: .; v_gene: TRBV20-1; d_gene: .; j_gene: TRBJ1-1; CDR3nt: TGCAGTGCTAGTCCCCTCGTAACAGGGACGAAAACTGAAGCTTTCTTT; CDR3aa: CSASPLVTGTKTEAFF
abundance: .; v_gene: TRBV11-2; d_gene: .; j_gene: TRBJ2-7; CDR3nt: TGTGCCAGCAGCCAGCCGCGGGTCGGCTACGAGCAGTACTTC; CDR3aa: CASSQPRVGYEQYF
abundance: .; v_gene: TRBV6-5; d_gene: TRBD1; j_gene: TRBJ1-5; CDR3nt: TGTGCCAGCGGACAGGGAGATAGTCAACCCCAGCATTTT; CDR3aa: CASGQGDSQPQHF
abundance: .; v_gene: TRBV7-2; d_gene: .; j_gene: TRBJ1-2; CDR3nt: TGTGCCAGCAGCTTAGATGGTTCGGGGGGTGGCTATGGCTACACCTTC; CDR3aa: CASSLDGSGGGYGYTF
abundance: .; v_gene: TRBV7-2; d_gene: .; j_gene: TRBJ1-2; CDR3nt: TGTGCCAGCAGTCCTCAGGCGTTGGGCTACACCTTC; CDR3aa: CASSPQALGYTF
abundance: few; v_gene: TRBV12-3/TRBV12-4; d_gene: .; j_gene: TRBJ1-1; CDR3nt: TGTGCCAGCAGTTTAGGACATAACACTGAAGCTTTCTTT; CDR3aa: CASSLGHNTEAFF
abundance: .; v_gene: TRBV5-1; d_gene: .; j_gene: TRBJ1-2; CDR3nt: TGCGCCAGCAGCTTCAACAGGGTGAGTTGCTATGGCTACACCTTC; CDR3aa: CASSFNRVSCYGYTF
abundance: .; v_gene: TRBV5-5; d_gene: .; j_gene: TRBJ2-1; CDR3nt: TGTGCCAGCAGCCCCGTCTATGAGCAGTTCTTC; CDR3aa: CASSPVYEQFF
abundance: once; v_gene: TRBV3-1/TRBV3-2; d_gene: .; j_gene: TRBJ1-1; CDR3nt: TGTGCCAGCAGCCAAGCTTCGACAGAATCAATTGAAGCTTTCTTT; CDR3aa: CASSQASTESIEAFF